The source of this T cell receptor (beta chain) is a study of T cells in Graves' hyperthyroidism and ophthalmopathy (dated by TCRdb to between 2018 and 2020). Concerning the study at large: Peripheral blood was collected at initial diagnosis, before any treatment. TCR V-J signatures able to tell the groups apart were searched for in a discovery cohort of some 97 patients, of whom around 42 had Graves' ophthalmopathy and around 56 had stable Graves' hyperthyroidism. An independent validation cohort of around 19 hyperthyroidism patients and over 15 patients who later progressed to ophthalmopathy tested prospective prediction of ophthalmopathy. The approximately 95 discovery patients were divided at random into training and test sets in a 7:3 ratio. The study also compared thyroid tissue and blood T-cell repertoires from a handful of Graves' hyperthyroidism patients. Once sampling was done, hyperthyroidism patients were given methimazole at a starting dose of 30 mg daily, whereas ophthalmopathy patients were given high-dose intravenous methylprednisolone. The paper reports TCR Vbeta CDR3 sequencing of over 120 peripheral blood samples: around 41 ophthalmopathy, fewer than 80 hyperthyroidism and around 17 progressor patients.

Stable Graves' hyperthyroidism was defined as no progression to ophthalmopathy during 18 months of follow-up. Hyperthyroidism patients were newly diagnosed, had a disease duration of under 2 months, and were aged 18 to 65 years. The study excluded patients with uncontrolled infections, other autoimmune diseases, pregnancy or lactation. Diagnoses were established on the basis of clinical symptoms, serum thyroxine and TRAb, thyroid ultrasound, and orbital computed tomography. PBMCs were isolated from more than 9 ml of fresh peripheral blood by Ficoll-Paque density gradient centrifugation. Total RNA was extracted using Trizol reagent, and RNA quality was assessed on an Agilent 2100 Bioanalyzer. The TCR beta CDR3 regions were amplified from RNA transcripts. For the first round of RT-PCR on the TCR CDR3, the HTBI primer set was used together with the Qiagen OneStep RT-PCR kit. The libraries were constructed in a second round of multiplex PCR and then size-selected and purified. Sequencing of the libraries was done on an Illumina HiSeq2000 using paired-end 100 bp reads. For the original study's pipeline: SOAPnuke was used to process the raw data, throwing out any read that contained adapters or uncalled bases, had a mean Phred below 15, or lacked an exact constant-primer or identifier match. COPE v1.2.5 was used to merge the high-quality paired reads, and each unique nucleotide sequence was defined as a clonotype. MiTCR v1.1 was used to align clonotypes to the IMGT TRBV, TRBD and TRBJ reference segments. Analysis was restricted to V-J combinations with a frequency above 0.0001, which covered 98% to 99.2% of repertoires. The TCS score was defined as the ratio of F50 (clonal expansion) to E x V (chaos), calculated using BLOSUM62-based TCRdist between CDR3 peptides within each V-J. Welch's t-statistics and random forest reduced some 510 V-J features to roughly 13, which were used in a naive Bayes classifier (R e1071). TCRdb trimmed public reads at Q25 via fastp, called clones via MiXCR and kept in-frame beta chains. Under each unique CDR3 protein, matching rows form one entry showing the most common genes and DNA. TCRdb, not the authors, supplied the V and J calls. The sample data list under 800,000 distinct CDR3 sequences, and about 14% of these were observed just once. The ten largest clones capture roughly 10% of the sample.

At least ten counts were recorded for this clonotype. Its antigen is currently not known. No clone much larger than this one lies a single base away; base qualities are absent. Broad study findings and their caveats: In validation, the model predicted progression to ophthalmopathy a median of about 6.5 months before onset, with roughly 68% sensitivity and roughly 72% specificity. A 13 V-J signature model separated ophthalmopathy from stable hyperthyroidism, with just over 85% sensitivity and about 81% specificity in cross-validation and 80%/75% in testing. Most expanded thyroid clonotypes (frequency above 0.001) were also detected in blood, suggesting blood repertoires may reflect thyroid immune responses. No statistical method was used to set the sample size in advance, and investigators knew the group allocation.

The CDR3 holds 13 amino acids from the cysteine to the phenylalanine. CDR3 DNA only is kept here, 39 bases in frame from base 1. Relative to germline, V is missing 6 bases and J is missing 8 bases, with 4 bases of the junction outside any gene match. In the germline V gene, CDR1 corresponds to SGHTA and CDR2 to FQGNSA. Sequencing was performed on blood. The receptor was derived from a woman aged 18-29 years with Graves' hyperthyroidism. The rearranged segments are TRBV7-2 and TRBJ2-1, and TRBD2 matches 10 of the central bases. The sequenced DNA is TGTGCCAGCAGTAAGCGGGAGGGCCATGAGCAGTTCTTC. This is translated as CASSKREGHEQFF.